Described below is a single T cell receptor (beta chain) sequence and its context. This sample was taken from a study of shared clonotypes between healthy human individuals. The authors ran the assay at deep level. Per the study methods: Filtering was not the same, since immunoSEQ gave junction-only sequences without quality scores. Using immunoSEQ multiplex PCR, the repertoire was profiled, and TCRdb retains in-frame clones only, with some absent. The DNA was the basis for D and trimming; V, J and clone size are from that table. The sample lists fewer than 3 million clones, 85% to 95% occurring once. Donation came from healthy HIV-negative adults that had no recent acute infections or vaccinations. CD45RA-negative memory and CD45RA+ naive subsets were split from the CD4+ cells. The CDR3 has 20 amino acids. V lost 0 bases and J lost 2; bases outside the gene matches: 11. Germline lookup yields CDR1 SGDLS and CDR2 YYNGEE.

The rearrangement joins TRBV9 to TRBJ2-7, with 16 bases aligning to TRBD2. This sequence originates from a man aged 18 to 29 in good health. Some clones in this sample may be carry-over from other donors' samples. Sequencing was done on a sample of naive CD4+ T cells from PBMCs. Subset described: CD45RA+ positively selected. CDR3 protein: CASSVADRGLAGGGPYEQYF. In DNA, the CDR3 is TGTGCCAGCAGCGTAGCGGATAGGGGACTAGCGGGAGGGGGCCCCTACGAGCAGTACTTC.